This TCR beta chain came from a study of Ad26.COV2.S vaccination and SARS-CoV-2 variants. The count of this clone is one. Clones were read by immunoSEQ multiplex PCR, and TCRdb kept only the in-frame ones, dropping some. The sample consists of hundreds of thousands of clones, about 92% of them appearing once. In germline, CDR1 is SGHTA, CDR2 FQGNSA. Trimming at V came to 1 base and at J to 11 bases, leaving 14 bases not matched to a gene. The CDR3 is 16 residues long. The specimen comprised peripheral blood, sampled after recovery from COVID-19. The TCR sequence derives from a human donor who had recovered from COVID-19. The chain combines TRBV7-2 with TRBJ1-1, with 9 bases aligning to TRBD1. CDR3 amino acids: CASSLGGIPGQGSAFF. The CDR3 region has the DNA TGTGCCAGCAGCTTAGGGGGAATACCGGGACAGGGTAGTGCTTTCTTT.